This TCR beta chain was recovered during a study of blood T cell repertoires in COVID-19 (dated by TCRdb to the early 2020s). In the study overall: The collaborator samples originated in the United States, Italy and Spain and spanned the acute and convalescent phases of COVID-19. A de-identified subject ID, COVID-19 status, age in years and sex were almost always included in the sample metadata. The prospective study material was composed of cDNA or gDNA derived from T cells, B-cell-depleted T cells, or PBMCs. The samples were drawn from the first 160 participants of the ongoing ImmuneRACE study and from 1,254 subjects provided by 6 global collaborators. Where available, HLA class I and class II types were obtained from metadata supplied by the sample provider rather than from assay-based typing. The repertoires were released in a freely available public database intended as a resource for research on the immune response to SARS-CoV-2. Deeply sampled blood TCRbeta repertoires from subjects exposed to, actively infected with, or recovered from COVID-19 were included in the dataset.

The germline V end is reduced by 6 bases and the J end by 3 bases; junction bases left unmatched: 6. Via the germline V gene, CDR1 is SGHRS and CDR2 YFSETQ. Measured from the cysteine to the phenylalanine, the CDR3 is 13 residues long. Kept here is only the CDR3 DNA, which spans 39 bases and is read in frame from base 1. With respect to this clone: The antigen this receptor binds is unknown. Base qualities are missing; no much larger clone stands one base away.

In the prospective study, participants were about 18 to 95 years old, resided in 24 geographic areas of the United States, and were enrolled through a virtual design. Cohort assignment in the prospective study relied on participant-reported clinical history from a screening survey and a study questionnaire. Recovered participants in ImmuneRACE Cohort 3 were defined by two consecutive negative NP/OP PCR tests, clearance by a healthcare professional, or resolution of symptoms. In the prospective study, whole blood, serum and a nasopharyngeal or oropharyngeal swab were collected from each participant by mobile phlebotomists. Over a roughly two-month period, participants in the prospective study had the option of providing additional blood draws and questionnaires. Blood samples from the prospective study were shipped frozen or at room temperature prior to DNA extraction. Study-wide findings and limitations: The quantity of clinical and demographic metadata differed by source and by participant and was supplied without curation.

The immunoSEQ Assay, a bias-controlled multiplex PCR, was used to amplify TCRbeta CDR3 regions from genomic DNA. As for the original processing: The number of nucleated cells in each sample was estimated from the amplification of reference gene primers within the assay. To quantify the absolute abundance of each unique TCRbeta CDR3 rearrangement, sequence reads were collapsed and filtered. For each sample, productive Simpson clonality was calculated as the square root of Simpson's diversity index over productive rearrangements. Held by TCRdb, this immuneACCESS table contains in-frame sequences only and omits some clones. Under half of the omission traces to an unresolved V gene where checked; the cause of the rest is unknown. Clone size and the V and J calls come from that table; the DNA yielded D and trimming. The sample has about 370,000 clones on record, 80% to 90% of them singletons. 1% of the sample goes to the ten largest clones.

The TCR comes from a man younger than 30 who had recovered from COVID-19. The sample was PBMCs or T cells enriched from blood (not recorded which). Rearrangement joined TRBV5-1 to TRBJ2-7; TRBD2 agrees with 7 junctional bases. Read as DNA, the sequence is TGCGCCAGCAATATCGGGGAGGGCTACGAGCAGTACTTC. Translated, it reads CASNIGEGYEQYF.